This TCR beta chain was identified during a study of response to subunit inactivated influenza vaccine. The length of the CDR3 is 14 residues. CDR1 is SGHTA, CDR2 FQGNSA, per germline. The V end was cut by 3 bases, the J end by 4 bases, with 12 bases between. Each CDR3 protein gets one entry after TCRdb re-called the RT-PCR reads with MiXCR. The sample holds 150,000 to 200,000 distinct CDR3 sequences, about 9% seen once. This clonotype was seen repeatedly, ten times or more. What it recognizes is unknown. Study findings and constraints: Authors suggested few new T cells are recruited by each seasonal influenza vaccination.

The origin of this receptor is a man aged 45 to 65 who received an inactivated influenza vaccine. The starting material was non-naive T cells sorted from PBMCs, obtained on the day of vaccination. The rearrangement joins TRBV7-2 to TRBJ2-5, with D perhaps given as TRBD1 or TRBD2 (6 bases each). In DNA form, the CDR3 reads TGTGCCAGCAGCTTGTCCAGGGGAGGAGAGACCCAGTACTTC. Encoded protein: CASSLSRGGETQYF.